This record covers a single T cell receptor (beta chain). The antigen is unknown. Nominally healthy donors were sampled, though unrecorded immune exposures were likely. The PCR ran on 60 Vbeta and 13 Jbeta primers. Here immunoSEQ multiplex PCR was the method, and the copy in TCRdb shows in-frame clones only, minus some. The data hold roughly 190,000 clones, with around 79% observed a single time. This entry comes from a study of cytomegalovirus exposure and HLA in healthy donors. For the study at large: Drawn from HLA-typed donors, 83 million or so unique TCRs were held in an early data release. Study-level points and caveats: It was reported that TCR beta sequences correctly inferred the HLA-A and HLA-B alleles for most subjects.

CDR3 size: 13 residues. Trimming took 0 bases from V and 7 from J, leaving 4 bases between them. From germline, CDR1 is LNHDA and CDR2 SQIVND (reference sequence). The genes are TRBV19 and TRBJ1-6; no clear D. Material for sequencing was PBMCs. The sequence derives from a woman between 45 and 65 years old in good health and CMV-seronegative. For the CDR3, the DNA is TGTGCCAGTAGTATAGAGAGGAATTCACCCCTCCACTTT. This sequence encodes CASSIERNSPLHF. Variable domain in full (rest from reference TRBV19 and TRBJ1-6): DGGITQSPKYLFRKEGQNVTLSCEQNLNHDAMYWYRQDPGQGLRLIYYSQIVNDFQKGDIAEGYSVSREKKESFPLTVTSAQKNPTAFYLCASSIERNSPLHFGNGTRLTVT.